The clone carrying this T cell receptor beta chain was recorded many times. Antigen: not known. This CDR3 region has 12 residues. Germline V gives CDR1 DFQATT, CDR2 SNEGSKA (reference sequence). Trimming pared 0 bases from V and 13 bases from J, leaving 15 bases between. The data originate from a study of breast tumors, draining lymph nodes, adjacent tissues. Breast cancer patients provided tissue from their axillary draining lymph nodes. Study-wide points: Tumor TCR diversity was below lymph nodes but above nontumor tissue. Compared with basal-like, luminal-like tumors shared significantly more repertoire with nontumor tissue.

TCRdb reprocessed the multiplex PCR reads with MiXCR, giving one entry per CDR3 protein. The table lists around 140,000 distinct CDR3 sequences, about 31% of them singletons. This sequence was found in a female donor with breast cancer. Some clones in this sample may be carry-over from other donors' samples. The sample taken for sequencing was axillary lymph node tissue. This chain joins TRBV20-1 and TRBJ1-2, with D possibly TRBD1 on 6 matching bases. Here the CDR3 reads CSARDPQGGSTF. The CDR3 region has the DNA TGCAGTGCTAGAGACCCACAGGGAGGATCCACCTTC.